This T cell receptor beta chain was recorded in a study of blood T cell repertoires in COVID-19 (dated by TCRdb to the early 2020s). Broadly, across the study: Samples from collaborators originated in the United States, Italy and Spain and spanned both the acute and convalescent phases of COVID-19. The prospective study material was composed of cDNA or gDNA derived from T cells, B-cell-depleted T cells, or PBMCs. The dataset comprised deeply sampled blood TCRbeta repertoires from subjects exposed to, actively infected with, or recovered from COVID-19. A freely available public database, intended as a resource for researchers studying the immune response to SARS-CoV-2, is where the repertoires were released. Samples were obtained from the ongoing ImmuneRACE study (first 160 participants) and from 1,254 subjects provided by 6 global collaborators. Sample metadata almost always included a de-identified subject ID, COVID-19 status, age in years and sex. HLA class I and class II types, where available, came from metadata supplied by the sample provider rather than from assay-based typing. Results and caveats for the whole study, not just this receptor: How much clinical and demographic metadata was included differed by source and by participant, and the metadata was provided uncurated.

A second Seattle source provided samples from volunteer blood donors who had recovered from COVID-19. The collaborating institutions used their own protocols to collect whole blood in K2EDTA tubes. For TCRbeta analysis, collaborator samples were shipped as frozen whole blood, as isolated PBMCs, or as DNA extracted from either sample type. TCRbeta CDR3 regions were amplified from genomic DNA by means of the immunoSEQ Assay, a bias-controlled multiplex PCR. The paper's processing steps were these. The number of nucleated cells in each sample was estimated from the amplification of reference gene primers within the assay. To quantify the absolute abundance of each unique TCRbeta CDR3 rearrangement, sequence reads were collapsed and filtered. For each sample, productive Simpson clonality was calculated as the square root of Simpson's diversity index over productive rearrangements. The source is immuneACCESS, and TCRdb retained only in-frame sequences with V and J called. Part of the clones is not carried over; for the studies checked, unresolved V genes explain less than half of this, and the remainder is unexplained. For V, J and clone size, that table is used; D and trimming come from the DNA. Across this sample there are under 350,000 clones, with roughly 85% seen only once. The ten largest clonotypes hold less than 6% of the sample.

The table lists this clone with a few counts. What antigen it recognizes has not been identified. The record has no base qualities; no much larger clone is one base away. The V end gives up 4 bases and the J end 2 bases, leaving 5 bases in the junction not matched to a gene. Taken from cysteine to phenylalanine, the CDR3 has 15 residues. Only the CDR3 region is kept as DNA, spanning 45 bases read in frame from base 1. CDR1 and CDR2 are drawn from the germline V gene (reference sequence): MNHEY, SMNVEV. The rearranged segments are TRBV27 and TRBJ2-7, and 10 junction bases match TRBD1. This clonotype was sampled from a man in his sixties who had recovered from COVID-19. Sequencing was done on a sample of peripheral blood. The CDR3 has the sequence CASSSTGTGAYEQYF. In nucleotide form, the sequence is TGTGCCAGCAGTTCCACCGGGACAGGGGCCTACGAGCAGTACTTC.